This passage covers 17 T cell receptor beta chains from one sample sequenced in a study of shared clonotypes between healthy human individuals. Only in-frame clones appear in the TCRdb table, and some are missing; sequencing was by immunoSEQ multiplex PCR. The sample has roughly 1,100,000 clones, approximately 72% seen once. Source material: memory CD4+ T cells sorted from blood. Subset defined: CD45RA-negative fraction. The receptors were sampled from a young man in good health.

Only a few counts were recorded for this clone. The chain is built from TRBV10-3 and TRBJ1-4; 8 positions agree with TRBD1. The CDR3 has 16 residues. Per germline, CDR1 ENHRY and CDR2 SYGVKD. V shed 6 bases and J 4 bases; nucleotides not matched to a gene: 10. The DNA for the CDR3 is TGTGCCATCAGCTCCGGGACAGGCGTTAATAATGAAAAACTGTTTTTT. Protein sequence: CAISSGTGVNNEKLFF.

V gene TRBV11-2 combines with J gene TRBJ2-7; TRBD1 might be the D (5 bases). Deletions cut 2 bases from V and 2 bases from J, with 10 bases between. CDR1 SGHAT and CDR2 FQNNGV come from the germline V gene. The CDR3 is made up of 14 amino acids. CDR3 bases: TGTGCCAGCAGCTTACCAGGGCCTGCCTACGAGCAGTACTTC. This codes for CASSLPGPAYEQYF. Full variable domain (rest looked up from reference TRBV11-2 and TRBJ2-7): EAGVAQSPRYKIIEKRQSVAFWCNPISGHATLYWYQQILGQGPKLLIQFQNNGVVDDSQLPKDRFSAERLKGVDSTLKIQPAKLEDSAVYLCASSLPGPAYEQYFGPGTRLTVT.

About this clone: Different DNA sequences within this sample yield the same CDR3. CDR3 DNA: TGTGCCAGCAGCGGAACTAACACTGAAGCTTTCTTT. Translating gives CASSGTNTEAFF. The V and J genes are TRBV2 and TRBJ1-1, with no clear D. CDR3 size: 12 residues. V lost 6 bases to trimming and J lost 2 bases, with 7 bases between them. The germline gives CDR1 SNHLY, CDR2 FYNNEI.

The V and J genes are TRBV5-1 and TRBJ2-3; 8 positions agree with TRBD2. From germline, CDR1 is SGHRS and CDR2 YFSETQ. The CDR3 is made up of 14 amino acids. The V gene end was trimmed by 4 bases and the J gene end by 5 bases; junction bases not matched to a gene: 6. The CDR3, as DNA: TGCGCCAGCAGCCCCGGGACTAGAGGAGATACGCAGTATTTT. It encodes CASSPGTRGDTQYF.

Worth noting for this clone: Since a far larger clone is one base different, this is likely a read error. This chain links TRBV7-9 with TRBJ2-5; D may be TRBD2 (5 bases). CDR1 and CDR2 from the germline V gene are SEHNR and FQNEAQ (reference sequence). The CDR3 has 11 residues. Trimming took 8 bases from V and 5 from J, leaving 9 bases between them. The CDR3 here is CASGSGETQYF. Written as DNA, the CDR3 is TGTGCCAGCGGGAGTGGGGAGACCCAGTACTTC. Filled out from reference TRBV7-9 and TRBJ2-5, the complete variable domain reads DTGVSQNPRHKITKRGQNVTFRCDPISEHNRLYWYRQTLGQGPEFLTYFQNEAQLEKSRLLSDRFSAERPKGSFSTLEIQRTEQGDSAMYLCASGSGETQYFGPGTRLLVL.

The J gene is TRBJ2-1, the V gene TRBV7-2; TRBD2 agrees at 11 bases. Germline V gives CDR1 SGHTA, CDR2 FQGNSA. This CDR3 region has 17 residues. The J segment lost 7 bases and the V segment lost 0 bases, leaving 8 bases of the junction unmatched. CDR3 sequence (DNA): TGTGCCAGCAGCTTAGCGGGTGCTAGCGGGAGGAGAAATGAGCAGTTCTTC. It translates to CASSLAGASGRRNEQFF. Variable domain in full (rest from reference TRBV7-2 and TRBJ2-1): GAGVSQSPSNKVTEKGKDVELRCDPISGHTALYWYRQSLGQGLEFLIYFQGNSAPDKSGLPSDRFSAERTGGSVSTLTIQRTQQEDSAVYLCASSLAGASGRRNEQFFGPGTRLTVL.

The chain employs TRBV5-1 and TRBJ2-1, with 8 bases identical to TRBD1. CDR1 is SGHRS, CDR2 YFSETQ, per germline. The trim removed 2 bases at V and 8 bases at J, leaving 9 bases unmatched. CDR3 size: 15 residues. The CDR3 sequence: CASSLSGQGLHEQFF. Here the CDR3 DNA reads TGCGCCAGCAGCTTATCTGGACAGGGTTTACATGAGCAGTTCTTC.

This chain uses TRBV2 with TRBJ1-5; 7 bases fit TRBD1. The CDR3 covers 15 residues. Germline loops: CDR1 SNHLY, CDR2 FYNNEI. Losses at the gene ends were 8 bases for V and 1 base for J; bases not matched to a gene: 8. DNA of the CDR3: TGTGCCAGCTCTCGTCAGGGGGAGAGCAATCAGCCCCAGCATTTT. The encoded protein is CASSRQGESNQPQHF. The full variable domain, rest sourced from reference TRBV2 and TRBJ1-5, is EPEVTQTPSHQVTQMGQEVILRCVPISNHLYFYWYRQILGQKVEFLVSFYNNEISEKSEIFDDQFSVERPDGSNFTLKIRSTKLEDSAMYFCASSRQGESNQPQHFGDGTRLSIL.

For the CDR3, the DNA is TGTGCCAGCAGTCTCGGGACAGGGAGAGCTAACTATGGCTACACCTTC. Translation gives CASSLGTGRANYGYTF. V is TRBV28 and J is TRBJ1-2; 9 bases fit TRBD1. Germline CDR1 is MDHEN and CDR2 is SYDVKM. Trimming at V came to 5 bases and at J to 0 bases, leaving 7 bases not matched to a gene. The CDR3 has 16 amino acids.

With respect to this clone: It may be a read error: a sequence one base away is much more abundant. The V call is TRBV11-3, the J call TRBJ2-7; 11 nucleotides agree with TRBD2. Germline V gives CDR1 SGHNT, CDR2 YENEEA. The V segment lost 5 bases and the J segment 4 bases; nucleotides outside the gene matches: 4. The CDR3 runs to 14 residues. The CDR3 region has the DNA TGTGCCAGCAGCCCCGGGACTAGCGGTTACGAGCAGTACTTC. Translation: CASSPGTSGYEQYF.

This clone was found a few times. The chain recombines TRBV14 with TRBJ1-6; 8 nucleotides align to TRBD1. The ends lost 0 bases at V and 8 bases at J; junction bases unmatched: 6. The CDR3 length is 16 residues. Germline CDR1 is SGHDN and CDR2 is FVKESK. CDR3: CASSQDRGQADSPLHF. In nucleotides, the CDR3 is TGTGCCAGCAGCCAAGACAGGGGGCAGGCTGATTCACCCCTCCACTTT.

The V and J genes are TRBV4-1 and TRBJ1-2; TRBD1 is a possible D gene (6 bases). The length of the CDR3 is 15 residues. Germline CDR1 MGHRA, CDR2 YSYEKL. Trimming stripped 1 base from V and 3 bases from J, with 12 bases between. The DNA of the CDR3 is TGCGCCAGCAGCCAAGTGAGGACAGCCGACTATGGCTACACCTTC. Translation: CASSQVRTADYGYTF.

The chain couples TRBV25-1 to TRBJ2-2, with 7 bases that match TRBD2. Per the germline V gene, CDR1 is MGHDK and CDR2 is SYGVNS. V lost 3 bases, J lost 6 bases, and 10 bases stayed unmatched. The CDR3 has 16 residues. CDR3 in amino acids: CASSDSGTKRAGELFF. CDR3 bases: TGTGCCAGCAGTGACTCCGGGACTAAGAGGGCCGGGGAGCTGTTTTTT.

Of note for this clone: This sample includes further DNA sequences coding for the same CDR3. J is TRBJ1-1 and V is TRBV5-1; D gene uncertain. The CDR3 runs 12 residues. Trimming shortened V by 0 bases and J by 3 bases, and 3 bases separated the two germline ends. Germline V gives CDR1 SGHRS, CDR2 YFSETQ. The CDR3 loop is CASSLGYTEAFF. CDR3 DNA: TGCGCCAGCAGCTTGGGCTACACTGAAGCTTTCTTT.

The chain recombines TRBV7-2 with TRBJ2-3; D is unclear. The CDR3 has 13 amino acids. With 0 bases removed from V and 6 bases from J, the gap between germline ends came to 7 bases. Germline assignment: CDR1 SGHTA and CDR2 FQGNSA. The CDR3 sequence is CASSLAGPDTQYF. For the CDR3, the DNA is TGTGCCAGCAGCTTAGCAGGGCCCGATACGCAGTATTTT.

The chain is built from TRBV4-1 and TRBJ2-2; D remains unclear. Germline CDR1 is MGHRA and CDR2 is YSYEKL. The CDR3 length is 14 residues. V lost 4 bases and J 1 base, leaving 7 bases between the germline ends. The CDR3 DNA sequence: TGCGCCAGCAGCCGTCCAGAGAACACCGGGGAGCTGTTTTTT. Translation: CASSRPENTGELFF.

J is TRBJ2-3 and V is TRBV14; D unresolved. Germline V lookup: CDR1 SGHDN, CDR2 FVKESK. The V end lost 0 bases, the J end lost 6 bases, and 4 bases lay between the germline ends. The CDR3 runs 12 residues. The CDR3 sequence: CASSQETDTQYF. The CDR3 nucleotides are TGTGCCAGCAGCCAAGAGACGGATACGCAGTATTTT.